A selection of T cell receptor beta chains follows, all from one sample in a study of T cells in Graves' hyperthyroidism and ophthalmopathy. Each CDR3 protein is one row after TCRdb ran MiXCR on the multiplex PCR reads. This table holds about 600,000 distinct CDR3 sequences, approximately 16% found once. Material for sequencing was blood. The receptors shown here come from a woman aged 40 to 50 with Graves' ophthalmopathy. Each CDR3 is given with its conserved first and last residue. Fields, in order: clone size, V gene, J gene, D gene, CDR3 DNA, CDR3 protein. The D gene is left open where the match is weak. Expanded clones get a size class; other rows say once, few or many, or leave the size out.

size: -; V: TRBV4-1; J: TRBJ2-3; D: -; DNA: TGCGCCAGCAGGCAACCTAGCTCCGGGTACGGCACAGATACGCAGTATTTT; CDR3: CASRQPSSGYGTDTQYF
size: few; V: TRBV7-9; J: TRBJ2-2; D: TRBD1; DNA: TGTGCCAGCAGCATCGACAGGGGTAATACCGGGGAGCTGTTTTTT; CDR3: CASSIDRGNTGELFF
size: few; V: TRBV28; J: TRBJ2-6; D: -; DNA: TGTGCCAGCAGTCCGACCAGGCTCTCTGGGGCCAACGTCCTGACTTTC; CDR3: CASSPTRLSGANVLTF
size: once; V: TRBV5-4; J: TRBJ1-4; D: TRBD1; DNA: TGTGCCAGCAGCGATCCAGGGGGAAGTGAAAAACTGTTTTTT; CDR3: CASSDPGGSEKLFF
size: few; V: TRBV5-1; J: TRBJ2-2; D: -; DNA: TGCGCCAGCAGCTCGAGGGACACCACCGGGGAGCTGTTTTTT; CDR3: CASSSRDTTGELFF
size: many; V: TRBV11-2; J: TRBJ2-7; D: -; DNA: TGTGCCAGCAGGCCCCAGGGTGGGGACGAGCAGTACTTC; CDR3: CASRPQGGDEQYF
size: -; V: TRBV28; J: TRBJ1-1; D: -; DNA: TGTGCCAGCAGTTTAATCGGGGGAACTGAAGCTTCCTTT; CDR3: CASSLIGGTEASF
size: many; V: TRBV4-1; J: TRBJ2-3; D: TRBD2; DNA: TGCGCCAGCAGCCAAAATCTAGCGGGAGTAACAGATACGCAGTATTTT; CDR3: CASSQNLAGVTDTQYF
size: -; V: TRBV29-1; J: TRBJ2-5; D: -; DNA: TGCAGCGTTCTAGGGGCCGGAGAGACCCAGTACTTC; CDR3: CSVLGAGETQYF
size: few; V: TRBV11-2; J: TRBJ1-1; D: -; DNA: TGTGCCAGCAGCTTAGATGGGGCAAACACTGAAGCTTCCTTT; CDR3: CASSLDGANTEASF
size: few; V: TRBV6-1; J: TRBJ2-1; D: TRBD2; DNA: TGTGCCAGCACCAAAGCGGGGGGACCCTACAATGAGCAGTTCTTC; CDR3: CASTKAGGPYNEQFF
size: few; V: TRBV7-3; J: TRBJ2-1; D: TRBD1; DNA: TGTGCCAGCAGCACCGGGACAGGGGAATACAATGAGCAGTTCTTC; CDR3: CASSTGTGEYNEQFF
size: many; V: TRBV5-6; J: TRBJ1-1; D: -; DNA: TGTGCCAGCAGCTTAAGCTGGGCACCTGAAGCTTTCTTT; CDR3: CASSLSWAPEAFF
size: -; V: TRBV11-3; J: TRBJ2-5; D: -; DNA: TGTGCCAGCAGCTTAGGTGGGGGAGGATTAAAAGAGACCCAGTACTTC; CDR3: CASSLGGGGLKETQYF
size: few; V: TRBV6-1; J: TRBJ1-1; D: TRBD1; DNA: TGTGCCAGCAGTTTTCGACAGGGGGCTGAAGCTTTCTTT; CDR3: CASSFRQGAEAFF
size: many; V: TRBV6-1; J: TRBJ1-1; D: -; DNA: TGTGCCAGCAGACCTGCGGGGCGGGGGGGCACTGAAGCTTTCTTT; CDR3: CASRPAGRGGTEAFF
size: many; V: TRBV5-1; J: TRBJ2-2; D: -; DNA: TGCGCCAGCAGGGATCCGGGACGGAGGAACACCGGGGAGCTGTTTTTT; CDR3: CASRDPGRRNTGELFF
size: many; V: TRBV11-3; J: TRBJ1-4; D: -; DNA: TGTGCCAGCAGCTCTAGTGACCAGCCGGAAAAACTGTTTTTT; CDR3: CASSSSDQPEKLFF
size: many; V: TRBV6-2/TRBV6-3; J: TRBJ2-1; D: TRBD2; DNA: TGTGCCAGCAGTTATACAGCGGGAGACTACAATGAGCAGTTCTTC; CDR3: CASSYTAGDYNEQFF
size: few; V: TRBV5-6; J: TRBJ1-1; D: -; DNA: TGTGCCAGCAGCGCTGGGGGCAGGCTTGAAGCTTTCTTT; CDR3: CASSAGGRLEAFF
size: few; V: TRBV2; J: TRBJ1-1; D: -; DNA: TGTGCCAGCAGTGAGGGGCGACGCGCTTTCTTT; CDR3: CASSEGRRAFF
size: -; V: TRBV12-3/TRBV12-4; J: TRBJ1-5; D: -; DNA: TGTGCCAGCCTTTTGGAGGGTAGCAATCAGCCCCAGCATTTT; CDR3: CASLLEGSNQPQHF
size: many; V: TRBV7-8; J: TRBJ2-1; D: -; DNA: TGTGCCAGCAGCTTAGGTGTGGATGAGCAGTTCTTC; CDR3: CASSLGVDEQFF
size: -; V: TRBV5-1; J: TRBJ2-1; D: TRBD1; DNA: TGCGCCAGCAGCTTGGGGGACAGGGAGTACAATGAGCAGTTCTTC; CDR3: CASSLGDREYNEQFF
size: many; V: TRBV20-1; J: TRBJ1-1; D: -; DNA: TGCAGTGCGCCGACAGGGAACACTGAAGCTTTCTTT; CDR3: CSAPTGNTEAFF
size: many; V: TRBV11-2; J: TRBJ2-1; D: TRBD1; DNA: TGTGCCAGCAGCCAGCGCCGGGACAGGGATGGCGATGAGCAGTTCTTC; CDR3: CASSQRRDRDGDEQFF
size: few; V: TRBV6-1; J: TRBJ1-2; D: -; DNA: TGTGCCAGCAGTGAAAACCCAGGGGCCCCACAATCTGGCTACACCTTC; CDR3: CASSENPGAPQSGYTF
size: many; V: TRBV2; J: TRBJ1-5; D: -; DNA: TGTGCCAGCGGGGGGAAGGGGCGGCTGGAGCCCCAGCATTTT; CDR3: CASGGKGRLEPQHF
size: -; V: TRBV12-3/TRBV12-4; J: TRBJ2-7; D: TRBD2; DNA: TGTGCCAGCAGTAGGACTAGTGGGGTCGAGCAGTACTTC; CDR3: CASSRTSGVEQYF
size: few; V: TRBV19; J: TRBJ1-5; D: -; DNA: TGTGCCAGTAGTACCCAGAGATATCAGCCCCAGCATTTT; CDR3: CASSTQRYQPQHF
size: once; V: TRBV18; J: TRBJ1-6; D: -; DNA: TGTGCCAGCTCACTCACTGACCGAAATTCACCCCTCCACTTT; CDR3: CASSLTDRNSPLHF
size: many; V: TRBV6-2/TRBV6-3; J: TRBJ2-7; D: -; DNA: TGTGCCAGCAGCCCAGCGGTCCTAGTGAACGAGCAGTACTTC; CDR3: CASSPAVLVNEQYF
size: -; V: TRBV18; J: TRBJ2-5; D: -; DNA: TGTGCCAGCTCACGGGCTACCCAAGAGACCCAGTACTTC; CDR3: CASSRATQETQYF
size: many; V: TRBV20-1; J: TRBJ2-7; D: -; DNA: TGCAGTGCTAGCCCCCTCCGGCTAGCCGACTACGAGCAGTACTTC; CDR3: CSASPLRLADYEQYF
size: many; V: TRBV20-1; J: TRBJ2-3; D: -; DNA: TGCAGTGCTAGGTCTGGACTAAGCACAGATACGCAGTATTTT; CDR3: CSARSGLSTDTQYF
size: -; V: TRBV6-2/TRBV6-3; J: TRBJ2-1; D: TRBD2; DNA: TGTGCCAGCAGTTCGGCGGGGGGGCCCCATGAGCAGTTCTTC; CDR3: CASSSAGGPHEQFF
size: many; V: TRBV18; J: TRBJ2-1; D: -; DNA: TGTGCCAGCTCACCGAATCGCGGCTCCTACAATGAGCAGTTCTTC; CDR3: CASSPNRGSYNEQFF
size: many; V: TRBV7-8; J: TRBJ2-2; D: TRBD2; DNA: TGTGCCAGCAGCTTACAACCCACGGGGGGGGGGACCGGGGAGCTGTTTTTT; CDR3: CASSLQPTGGGTGELFF
size: -; V: TRBV10-3; J: TRBJ2-5; D: -; DNA: TGTGCCATCAGTGAGCCGGGTGGAGGGGCACCGCAAATAGGGGAAGAGACCCAGTACTTC; CDR3: CAISEPGGGAPQIGEETQYF
size: many; V: TRBV10-1; J: TRBJ2-1; D: TRBD1; DNA: TGCGCCAGCAGGGAGGGGGGTCTCTCGGGACAGGGCGTTCAGGATGAGCAGTTCTTC; CDR3: CASREGGLSGQGVQDEQFF
size: many; V: TRBV3-1; J: TRBJ2-1; D: -; DNA: TGTGCCAGCAGCGTTGGAACTTACAATGAGCAGTTCTTC; CDR3: CASSVGTYNEQFF
size: -; V: TRBV19; J: TRBJ2-1; D: TRBD2; DNA: TGTGCCAGTAGCCGGACTAGCGGGGGGGCAGACAATGAGCAGTTCTTC; CDR3: CASSRTSGGADNEQFF